The present T cell receptor (beta chain) was sequenced within a study of CD8+ T cells in alopecia areata. Overall study findings and caveats: The study found tofacitinib significantly decreased scalp clonality and expanded CD8+ clones among the top 100.

A single count supports this clone. Its antigen is still unknown. RNA extraction was followed by reverse transcription into cDNA, which acted as the sequencing template. Using immunoSEQ multiplex PCR, the repertoire was profiled, and TCRdb retains in-frame clones only, with some absent. The sample records about 190,000 clones, more than 55% being singletons. Regarding treatment: oral pan-JAK inhibitor, 5-10 mg twice daily. V gave up 1 base and J gave up 0 bases, with 9 bases separating them. This CDR3 has 15 amino acids. CDR1 and CDR2 from the germline V gene are SGHVS and FQNEAQ. The chain links TRBV7-8 to TRBJ1-2; D is uncertain. Sequenced here: CD4+ T cells sorted from blood, sampled at approximately week 49, from a patient treated with tofacitinib. The receptor's source is a human donor with alopecia areata. CDR3 residues: CASSLGLATNYGYTF. The CDR3 DNA reads TGTGCCAGCAGCTTAGGTTTAGCCACTAACTATGGCTACACCTTC.